This entry lists 31 T cell receptor beta chains sequenced from one sample in a study of blood T cell repertoires in COVID-19. Using immunoSEQ multiplex PCR, the repertoire was profiled, and TCRdb retains in-frame clones only, with some absent. The data show about 240,000 clones, roughly 89% seen once. The sample comprised PBMCs or T cells enriched from blood (not recorded which). The receptors here all came from a woman aged 25 to 39 with acute COVID-19.

This clone has a single count. The V call is TRBV6-1, the J call TRBJ1-5, with D unresolved. This CDR3 spans 22 amino acids. The germline CDR1 and CDR2 sequences are MNHNS and SASEGT. The ends were cut back, 2 bases at V and 7 bases at J, with 36 bases in the middle. The CDR3 nucleotides are TGTGCCAGCAGTGAACGTGAGTTGACGGGCGCTGAAGGTTTGATCCCGGGGCAGCCCCAGCATTTT. Translated, it gives CASSERELTGAEGLIPGQPQHF.

The CDR3 is CSVGLGGEYGYTF. The CDR3 DNA is TGCAGCGTTGGCCTAGGAGGAGAGTATGGCTACACCTTC. The rearrangement uses TRBV29-1 and TRBJ1-2; D uncertain. CDR3 length equals 13 residues. Per the germline V gene, CDR1 is SQVTM and CDR2 is ANQGSEA. Trimming left V 4 bases short and J 5 bases short, with 14 bases between.

In nucleotides, the CDR3 is TGCGCCAGCACTCCCAGATCTCGAAGCGGTGGGTTAAGAGGGACCCAGTACTTC. This codes for CASTPRSRSGGLRGTQYF. The gene calls are TRBV5-1 and TRBJ2-5, with D perhaps TRBD2 (5 bases). Trimming removed 6 bases from V and 7 bases from J, with 31 bases in between. The V gene's germline CDR1 is SGHRS and CDR2 YFSETQ. This CDR3 region has 18 residues.

The CDR3 bases are TGTGCCAGCAGCTTAGGCTGGCCGAACCCTTATGGCTACACCTTC. It translates to CASSLGWPNPYGYTF. The V and J genes are TRBV13 and TRBJ1-2, with D uncertain. Germline V lookup: CDR1 PRHDT, CDR2 FYEKMQ (reference sequence). V lost 0 bases and J 5 bases, leaving 13 bases between the germline ends. The CDR3 is 15 residues long.

This chain uses TRBV9 with TRBJ1-4; 7 bases line up with TRBD1. After removal of 3 bases from V and 4 bases from J, the junction contained 3 bases not matched to a gene. This CDR3 region has 14 residues. Germline V gene lookup returns CDR1 SGDLS and CDR2 YYNGEE. CDR3 coding DNA: TGTGCCAGCAGCGAGGGGGACAGTAATGAAAAACTGTTTTTT. Its protein is CASSEGDSNEKLFF.

The V and J genes are TRBV11-2 and TRBJ2-3; the D is unclear. From germline, CDR1 is SGHAT and CDR2 FQNNGV. The CDR3 spans 15 residues. V was cut by 3 bases and J by 0 bases, with 10 bases left in between. The CDR3 DNA sequence: TGTGCCAGCAGCTTTGGCGGAACTAGCACAGATACGCAGTATTTT. It encodes CASSFGGTSTDTQYF.

CDR3 nucleotide sequence: TGTGCCAGCAGCCATGCAGGGGGCTCTGGAAACACCATATATTTT. This codes for CASSHAGGSGNTIYF. This chain joins TRBV14 and TRBJ1-3; 7 positions agree with TRBD1. V gave up 3 bases and J gave up 0 bases; unmatched junction bases: 2. Per the germline V gene, CDR1 is SGHDN and CDR2 is FVKESK. CDR3 length: 15 amino acids.

V is TRBV4-3 and J is TRBJ1-3; maybe TRBD1 (5 bases). Trimming stripped 0 bases from V and 4 bases from J, with 10 bases between. The CDR3 sequence is 15 residues long. Germline V lookup: CDR1 LGHNA, CDR2 YSLEER. The CDR3 DNA reads as TGCGCCAGCAGCCAAGATCAGACAGTCGGAAACACCATATATTTT. It yields the protein CASSQDQTVGNTIYF.

The rearrangement joins TRBV5-5 to TRBJ1-1, with D possibly being TRBD1 (5 bases). Trimming took off 1 base at V and 2 bases at J, with 9 bases between the two ends. Germline V gene data show CDR1 as SGHKS and CDR2 as YYEKEE (reference sequence). The CDR3 contains 14 residues. The CDR3 nucleotides are TGTGCCAGCAGCTTGCGCAGGGCTAACACTGAAGCTTTCTTT. As protein: CASSLRRANTEAFF.

The chain employs TRBV7-9 and TRBJ1-1; D uncertain. CDR1 and CDR2 (germline): SEHNR, FQNEAQ (reference sequence). The CDR3 sequence is 14 residues long. V was trimmed by 3 bases and J by 3 bases, leaving 11 bases between them. DNA of the CDR3: TGTGCCAGCAGCTTGAGCGGTTGGGACACTGAAGCTTTCTTT. The encoded protein is CASSLSGWDTEAFF.

V gene TRBV20-1 combines with J gene TRBJ1-1; 8 bases align to TRBD1. The CDR3 totals 15 residues. The V segment lost 3 bases and the J segment 1 base; nucleotides outside the gene matches: 7. From germline, CDR1 is DFQATT and CDR2 SNEGSKA (reference sequence). The CDR3 DNA reads TGCAGTGCTAGTTCCACAGGGGGGGGGAACACTGAAGCTTTCTTT. Translating it yields CSASSTGGGNTEAFF.

The chain carries TRBV5-8 and TRBJ2-6, with D perhaps matching TRBD1 (5 bases). CDR1 is SGHTS, CDR2 YDEGEE, per germline. The CDR3 sequence is 15 residues long. Trimming cost V 2 bases and J 1 base, with 7 bases left between them. The CDR3 is CASSFAGSGANVLTF. Here the CDR3 DNA reads TGTGCCAGCAGCTTTGCAGGGTCTGGGGCCAACGTCCTGACTTTC.

V and J are TRBV11-2 and TRBJ2-5, with D maybe TRBD2 (6 bases). The CDR3 covers 15 residues. Trimming removed 8 bases from V and 1 base from J, with 17 bases in between. The germline gives CDR1 SGHAT, CDR2 FQNNGV. The CDR3: CASGIRGLIQETQYF. CDR3 coding DNA: TGTGCCAGCGGAATCCGTGGACTAATCCAAGAGACCCAGTACTTC.

The sample holds a few counts of this clone. The chain recombines TRBV7-9 with TRBJ2-2, with D perhaps TRBD1 (5 bases). The CDR3 loop spans 14 amino acids. The V end lost 1 base, the J end lost 6 bases, and 9 bases lay between the germline ends. Per the germline V gene, CDR1 is SEHNR and CDR2 is FQNEAQ (reference sequence). For the CDR3, the DNA is TGTGCCAGCAGCTTAGTGGCAGGGTCCGGGGAGCTGTTTTTT. This sequence encodes CASSLVAGSGELFF.

The chain employs TRBV7-8 and TRBJ2-7; D is possibly TRBD2 (6 bases). Trimming pared 1 base from V and 3 bases from J, leaving 13 bases between. This CDR3 is built from 15 residues. Germline lookup yields CDR1 SGHVS and CDR2 FQNEAQ. The CDR3 is CASSLDGGRLYEQYF. CDR3 DNA: TGTGCCAGCAGCTTAGACGGGGGTAGGCTCTACGAGCAGTACTTC.

The V call is TRBV6-5, the J call TRBJ1-2; D possibly corresponds to TRBD1 (6 bases). Germline values: CDR1 MNHEY, CDR2 SVGAGI. With 6 bases removed from V and 0 bases from J, the gap between germline ends came to 11 bases. The CDR3 sequence is 14 residues long. CDR3 in amino acids: CASSGQPPNYGYTF. The CDR3 DNA sequence: TGTGCCAGCAGCGGACAGCCCCCTAACTATGGCTACACCTTC.

V usage is TRBV11-2 and J usage is TRBJ2-4; 10 nucleotides match TRBD2. J lost 6 bases, V lost 4 bases, and 3 bases had no gene match. CDR1 and CDR2 from the germline V gene are SGHAT and FQNNGV. CDR3 length: 14 residues. The CDR3 here is CASSSRTSGNIQYF. CDR3 sequence (DNA): TGTGCCAGCAGCTCCCGGACTAGCGGAAACATTCAGTACTTC. The entire variable domain, with the rest obtained from reference TRBV11-2 and TRBJ2-4, is as follows: EAGVAQSPRYKIIEKRQSVAFWCNPISGHATLYWYQQILGQGPKLLIQFQNNGVVDDSQLPKDRFSAERLKGVDSTLKIQPAKLEDSAVYLCASSSRTSGNIQYFGAGTRLSVL.

The V and J genes are TRBV19 and TRBJ1-1; D remains ambiguous. Germline loops: CDR1 LNHDA, CDR2 SQIVND (reference sequence). The CDR3 contains 13 residues. V was cut by 10 bases and J by 1 base, with 13 bases left in between. CDR3 loop: CATRRPGNTEAFF. The CDR3 coding sequence is TGTGCCACCCGGAGGCCAGGGAACACTGAAGCTTTCTTT.

J is TRBJ1-4 and V is TRBV25-1, with 8 bases aligning to TRBD1. CDR1 and CDR2 from the germline V gene are MGHDK and SYGVNS. This CDR3 comprises 16 residues. V trimming: 4 bases; J trimming: 1 base; junction bases outside the gene matches: 5. The chain's CDR3 is CASSAGQGITNEKLFF. CDR3 DNA: TGTGCCAGCAGTGCCGGACAGGGAATAACTAATGAAAAACTGTTTTTT.

V is TRBV18 and J is TRBJ1-1; D possibly corresponds to TRBD1 (6 bases). V shed 4 bases and J shed 1 base, with 13 bases lying between them. Germline V gene lookup returns CDR1 KGHSH and CDR2 LQKENI. The CDR3 is 15 residues long. The CDR3 loop reads CASSLEGHQNTEAFF. CDR3 bases: TGTGCCAGCTCACTAGAGGGACACCAGAACACTGAAGCTTTCTTT.

The sample holds a few counts of this clone. The CDR3 DNA reads TGTGCCAGCAGCGGTGGACAGGGGAGGAATGAGCAGTTCTTC. It yields the protein CASSGGQGRNEQFF. The rearrangement links TRBV3-1 (or the pseudogene TRBV3-2) to TRBJ2-1, with 9 positions matching TRBD1. Germline assignment: CDR1 LGHDT and CDR2 YNNKEL (reference sequence). V dropped 5 bases and J dropped 7; count of bases not matched to a gene: 6. The CDR3 has 14 amino acids.

J is TRBJ1-2 and V is TRBV19; D is undetermined. This CDR3 has 13 amino acids. From germline, CDR1 is LNHDA and CDR2 SQIVND (reference sequence). V lost 6 bases and J lost 7, with 15 bases in between. CDR3 loop: CASRSRASGGYTF. For the CDR3, the DNA is TGTGCCAGTAGATCCAGAGCTTCGGGTGGCTACACCTTC.

In its sample, this clone was seen a few times. As DNA, the CDR3 is TGTGCCACCAGTGATTTGCAGATTACTCGGGTTTTCGACTATGGCTACACCTTC. Its translation is CATSDLQITRVFDYGYTF. This sequence joins TRBV24-1 and TRBJ1-2, with D uncertain. CDR1 KGHDR and CDR2 SFDVKD come from the germline V gene. V shed 0 bases and J shed 3 bases, with 19 bases lying between them. The CDR3 contains 18 residues.

This clone was recorded a few times. The chain has TRBV6-2 or TRBV6-3 and TRBJ2-1, with D unclear. This CDR3 region has 15 residues. Germline CDR1 and CDR2: MNHEY and SVGEGT. Trimming stripped 7 bases from V and 1 base from J, with 14 bases between. The CDR3 region is CASTPIGVSYNEQFF. CDR3 DNA: TGTGCCAGCACCCCCATCGGAGTTTCCTACAATGAGCAGTTCTTC.

V usage is TRBV5-6 and J usage is TRBJ1-3; 9 bases fit TRBD1. The V gene's germline CDR1 is SGHDT and CDR2 YYEEEE. The CDR3 extends over 15 amino acids. V was clipped by 2 bases and J by 4 bases; unmatched bases: 4. The CDR3 protein is CASSFNRGPGNTIYF. The CDR3 bases are TGTGCCAGCAGCTTCAACAGGGGGCCAGGAAACACCATATATTTT.

This clone was found once. The chain has TRBV10-2 and TRBJ1-1, with D tentatively TRBD1 (6 bases). The V gene's germline CDR1 is WSHSY and CDR2 SAAADI. Trimming took off 9 bases at V and 3 bases at J, with 14 bases between the two ends. This CDR3 comprises 13 residues. CDR3 nucleotides: TGCGCCAGAGTCCGGGACAACTACACTGAAGCTTTCTTT. It is translated as CARVRDNYTEAFF.

This chain joins TRBV6-1 and TRBJ1-6; no definite D call. Germline V gives CDR1 MNHNS, CDR2 SASEGT. The ends were cut back, 0 bases at V and 0 bases at J, with 6 bases in the middle. This CDR3 comprises 16 residues. CDR3 protein: CASSEAALSYNSPLHF. CDR3 sequence (DNA): TGTGCCAGCAGTGAAGCAGCTCTCTCCTATAATTCACCCCTCCACTTT.

The rearrangement uses TRBV10-3 and TRBJ1-1, with 7 bases that match TRBD1. CDR3 length: 14 amino acids. The J segment lost 4 bases and the V segment lost 6 bases, leaving 8 bases of the junction unmatched. Germline V gene lookup returns CDR1 ENHRY and CDR2 SYGVKD. The CDR3 coding sequence is TGTGCCATCAGCGACCGGACAGGAGGCACTGAAGCTTTCTTT. It encodes CAISDRTGGTEAFF.

The sample holds one count of this clone. The chain has TRBV6-5 and TRBJ2-5, with 9 bases matching TRBD1. The CDR3 loop spans 15 amino acids. V trimming: 5 bases; J trimming: 2 bases; junction bases outside the gene matches: 6. The germline CDR1 and CDR2 sequences are MNHEY and SVGAGI. This CDR3 is CASSPTGTGQETQYF. In DNA form, the CDR3 reads TGTGCCAGCAGTCCTACTGGGACAGGGCAAGAGACCCAGTACTTC.

The table lists this clone with a count of one. The chain joins TRBV12-3 or TRBV12-4 to TRBJ1-1; a weak D match, TRBD1 (6 bases). V shed 7 bases and J shed 4 bases, with 13 bases lying between them. This CDR3 spans 13 amino acids. The CDR3 bases are TGTGCCAGCACCGAGGGACAACGCACTGAAGCTTTCTTT. Translated: CASTEGQRTEAFF.

The rearrangement links TRBV7-9 to TRBJ1-5; TRBD1 matches 7 bases. The CDR3 runs 17 residues. Germline trimming cut 5 bases from V and 0 bases from J; bases unmatched to any gene: 10. Germline-derived CDR1 and CDR2 are SEHNR and FQNEAQ (reference sequence). CDR3 sequence: CASSLSGDSHSNQPQHF. CDR3 nucleotide sequence: TGTGCCAGCAGCCTATCTGGGGACAGCCATAGCAATCAGCCCCAGCATTTT. Full variable domain (rest looked up from reference TRBV7-9 and TRBJ1-5): DTGVSQNPRHKITKRGQNVTFRCDPISEHNRLYWYRQTLGQGPEFLTYFQNEAQLEKSRLLSDRFSAERPKGSFSTLEIQRTEQGDSAMYLCASSLSGDSHSNQPQHFGDGTRLSIL.